This T cell receptor (beta chain) emerged from a study of early T cells in non-severe SARS-CoV-2 infection. Individual cDNA molecules received unique molecular identifiers. TCRdb reanalysed the 5' RACE reads using MiXCR and keeps one entry per CDR3 protein. The sample contains 60,000 to 70,000 distinct CDR3 sequences, approximately 6% of which appear only once. This clonotype was detected ten times or more. From germline, CDR1 is SQVTM and CDR2 ANQGSEA. V was clipped by 0 bases and J by 2 bases, with 13 bases between them. CDR3 length: 15 residues. The specimen comprised whole blood, sampled at baseline. This clonotype was obtained from an adult who was a healthcare worker with PCR-confirmed SARS-CoV-2 infection or an uninfected control (not recorded which). This sequence joins TRBV29-1 and TRBJ1-2; D is undetermined. The CDR3 DNA follows: TGCAGCGTTGAAGATGAGACGGGATTAAACTATGGCTACACCTTC. Translation gives CSVEDETGLNYGYTF.